Listed here is a single TCR beta chain. Its antigen is still unknown. The sample is drawn from a study of a mutant IDH1 vaccine in newly diagnosed glioma. Study-level information: Treated patients had a mean age of approximately 40 years and a sex split that was roughly 60% male and roughly 40% female. Regarding the study as a whole: There seemed to be no relation between pseudoprogression and changes in top peripheral T cell clonotypes. The occurrence of vaccine-induced immune responses was seen in around 93% of patients.

Method: immunoSEQ multiplex PCR; TCRdb's copy keeps in-frame clones and lacks some. In the table there are roughly 25,000 clones, 93% of which are singletons. Time point indicated: baseline, week 1 (first vaccination visit). This sample's treatment: pre-vaccination baseline after standard-of-care therapy. The donor cohort comprised cases of new WHO grade 3 or 4 IDH1-mutant, ATRX-lost astrocytoma. The sequence came from a man aged 35 to 55 with glioma. This specimen consisted of PBMCs, obtained from a glioma patient treated with radiotherapy, temozolomide or both.

The CDR3 sequence is CASSVFGQTPQGNEQFF. The CDR3 bases are TGCGCCAGCAGCGTATTCGGACAGACTCCTCAGGGGAATGAGCAGTTCTTC. This chain uses TRBV5-1 with TRBJ2-1; D may be TRBD1 (6 bases). With 4 bases removed from V and 7 bases from J, the gap between germline ends came to 24 bases. Germline V CDR1 and CDR2: SGHRS, YFSETQ. CDR3 length equals 17 residues.